This T cell receptor beta chain was recovered during a study of CD8 T cells in ankylosing spondylitis. This clonotype has only a few counts. The antigen is unknown. Researchers built TCR beta libraries using quantitative 5'-RACE with molecular barcodes. TCRdb ran MiXCR on the 5' RACE reads and lists one entry per CDR3 protein. This sample yields around 430,000 distinct CDR3 sequences, of which roughly a sixth are seen a single time; just over 1% belongs to the top ten. Study observations and caveats: Seven or eight highly homologous variants made up a TCR beta motif, and this motif appeared characteristic of ankylosing spondylitis blood. Previous work reported some of these motif variants in the synovial fluid and blood of reactive arthritis. Disease-associated clones were reportedly significantly overrepresented in matched ankylosing spondylitis synovial fluid. Disease-linked clones bore a CD8+ phenotype and were relatively rare in peripheral blood.

The CDR3 has 18 amino acids. After removal of 3 bases from V and 3 bases from J, the junction contained 14 bases not matched to a gene. Germline CDR1 and CDR2: MNHNS and SASEGT. The sequenced material came from blood, either unsorted or a sorted T cell fraction (not recorded which). This clonotype was obtained from a male donor with ankylosing spondylitis. This chain links TRBV6-1 with TRBJ1-1, with 9 nucleotides matching TRBD1. The CDR3 region has the DNA TGTGCCAGCAGTGACGCCATCGGGACAGGGAGAGAGGACACTGAAGCTTTCTTT. It codes for CASSDAIGTGREDTEAFF.